The clone carrying this T cell receptor (beta chain) was seen a handful of times. The data originate from a study of blood T cell repertoires in COVID-19. In the study overall: Spain, Italy and the United States supplied samples that represented acute and convalescent COVID-19.

The ends lost 5 bases at V and 0 bases at J; junction bases unmatched: 8. Germline V lookup: CDR1 SGDLS, CDR2 YYNGEE. The CDR3 runs 17 residues. The data were produced by immunoSEQ multiplex PCR, yet TCRdb's version contains in-frame clones alone and is incomplete. This repertoire shows hundreds of thousands of clones, about nine tenths found once; its top ten account for more than 1.4%. The sample comprised peripheral blood. This chain connects TRBV9 to TRBJ1-6; 7 nucleotides agree with TRBD1. The receptor was derived from a woman aged 25-40 years with active or convalescent COVID-19. The chain's CDR3 is CASSQGGLSSYNSPLHF. The CDR3 nucleotides read TGTGCCAGCAGTCAAGGGGGCTTAAGCTCCTATAATTCACCCCTCCACTTT.